This T cell receptor (beta chain) was captured in a study of CD8+CD57+ T cells in acquired aplastic anemia. On the study more broadly: Sorted CD4+ and CD8+ cells gave a mean 3.2 ug DNA, range about 0.19 to 27.4 ug. Study-level points and caveats: In common between the patients and the controls were more than 25 CD8+ CDR3 sequences. Patient and control CD8+ Simpson's diversity was not significantly different.

Genomic DNA was employed as the template in profiling TCR beta VDJ and CDR3. TCRdb reprocessed the reads with MiXCR, giving one entry per CDR3 protein. The sample has approximately 190,000 distinct CDR3 sequences, around 65% seen once; the top ten hold roughly 46%. This clonotype was detected only a few times. Its antigen is currently unknown. This clone may be a read error of a much larger clone one base away. The CDR3 spans 15 residues. Input material: sorted CD4+, CD8+, or CD8+CD57+ T cells (not recorded which) from PBMCs. This receptor was identified in a human donor with severe aplastic anemia or a healthy control (not recorded which). V and J are TRBV12-3 or TRBV12-4 and TRBJ1-1; 7 nucleotides line up with TRBD1. CDR3 DNA sequence: TGTGCCGGCAGTTTAGGACCAGGGGGATCCGCTGAAGCTTTCTTT. Its protein is CAGSLGPGGSAEAFF.